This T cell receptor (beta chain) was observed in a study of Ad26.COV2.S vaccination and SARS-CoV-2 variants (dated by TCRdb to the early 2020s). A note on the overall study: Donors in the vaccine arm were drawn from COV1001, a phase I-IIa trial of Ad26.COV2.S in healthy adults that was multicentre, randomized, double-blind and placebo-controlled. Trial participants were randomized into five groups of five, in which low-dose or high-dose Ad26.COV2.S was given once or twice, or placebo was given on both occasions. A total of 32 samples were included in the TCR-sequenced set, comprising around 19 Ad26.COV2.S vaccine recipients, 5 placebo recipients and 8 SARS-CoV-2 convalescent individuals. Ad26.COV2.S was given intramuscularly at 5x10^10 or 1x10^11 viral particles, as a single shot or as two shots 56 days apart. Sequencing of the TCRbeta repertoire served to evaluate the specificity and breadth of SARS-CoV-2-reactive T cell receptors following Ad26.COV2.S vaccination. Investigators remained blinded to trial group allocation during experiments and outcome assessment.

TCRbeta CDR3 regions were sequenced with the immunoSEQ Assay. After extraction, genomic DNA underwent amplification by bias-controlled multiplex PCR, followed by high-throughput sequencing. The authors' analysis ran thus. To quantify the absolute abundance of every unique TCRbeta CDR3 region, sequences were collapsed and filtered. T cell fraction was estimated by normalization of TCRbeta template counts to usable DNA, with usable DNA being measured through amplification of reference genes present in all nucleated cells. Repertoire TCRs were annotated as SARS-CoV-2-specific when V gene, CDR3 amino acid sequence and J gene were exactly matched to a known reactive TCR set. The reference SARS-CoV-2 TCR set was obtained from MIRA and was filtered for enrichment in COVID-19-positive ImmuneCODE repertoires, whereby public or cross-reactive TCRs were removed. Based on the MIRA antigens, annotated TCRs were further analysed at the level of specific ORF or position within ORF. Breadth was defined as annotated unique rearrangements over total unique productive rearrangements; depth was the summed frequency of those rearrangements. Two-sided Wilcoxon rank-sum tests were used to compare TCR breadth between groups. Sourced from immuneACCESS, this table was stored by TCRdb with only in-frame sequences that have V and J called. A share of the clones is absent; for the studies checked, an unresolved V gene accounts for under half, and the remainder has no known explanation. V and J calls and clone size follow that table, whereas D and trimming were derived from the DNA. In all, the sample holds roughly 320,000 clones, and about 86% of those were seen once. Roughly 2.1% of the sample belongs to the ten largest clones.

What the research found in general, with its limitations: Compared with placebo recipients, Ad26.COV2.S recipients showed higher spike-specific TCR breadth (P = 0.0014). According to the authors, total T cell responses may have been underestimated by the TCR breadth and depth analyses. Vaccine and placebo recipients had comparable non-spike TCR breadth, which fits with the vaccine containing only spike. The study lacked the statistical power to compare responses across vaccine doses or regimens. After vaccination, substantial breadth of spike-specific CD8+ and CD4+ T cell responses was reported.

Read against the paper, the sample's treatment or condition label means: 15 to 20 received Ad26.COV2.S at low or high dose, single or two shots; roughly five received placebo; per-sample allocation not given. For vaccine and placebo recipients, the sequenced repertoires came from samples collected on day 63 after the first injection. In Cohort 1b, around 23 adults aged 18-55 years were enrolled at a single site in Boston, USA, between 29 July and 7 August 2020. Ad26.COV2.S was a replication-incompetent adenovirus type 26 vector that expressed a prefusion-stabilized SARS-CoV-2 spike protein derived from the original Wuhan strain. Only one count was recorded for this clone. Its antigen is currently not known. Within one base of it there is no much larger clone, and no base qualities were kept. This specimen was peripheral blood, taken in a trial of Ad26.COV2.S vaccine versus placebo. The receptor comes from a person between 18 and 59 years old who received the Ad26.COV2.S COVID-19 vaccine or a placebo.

The nucleotide sequence reads as follows: TGTGCCAGTAGTATAGGGAGCTCCCGGAGGACTGAAGCTTTCTTT. Protein translation: CASSIGSSRRTEAFF. The chain joins TRBV19 to TRBJ1-1, with the D segment identity uncertain. According to the germline V gene (reference sequence), CDR1 reads LNHDA and CDR2 reads SQIVND. V drops 1 base and J drops 5 bases, leaving 14 bases in between. The CDR3 sequence holds 15 residues, the cysteine and phenylalanine included. The CDR3 DNA has 45 bases and is translated from base 1.